This is a list of T cell receptor beta chains from one sample in a study of T cell responses to AZD1222 COVID-19 vaccine. The protocol was immunoSEQ multiplex PCR, while the TCRdb copy is restricted to in-frame clones and leaves out a portion. The data contain about 110,000 clones, about 95% of them singletons. The sample was peripheral blood, taken 28 days after the second AZD1222 dose. All receptors derive from an adult who received the AZD1222 COVID-19 vaccine. The CDR3 runs from the conserved cysteine through the conserved F or W. Each record gives: D gene, V gene, clone size, J gene, CDR3 DNA, CDR3 protein. A D gene is named only where the DNA matches it firmly. Not every row has a clone size; where given, it reads once, few, many or a size class.

d_call: .
v_call: TRBV3-1/TRBV3-2
clone_size: .
j_call: TRBJ2-6
cdr3_nt: TGTGCCAGCAGCCAACGCGGGGCCGGGGCCAACGTCCTGACTTTC
cdr3_aa: CASSQRGAGANVLTF

d_call: .
v_call: TRBV5-4
clone_size: .
j_call: TRBJ2-3
cdr3_nt: TGTGCCAGCAGCGAGAACGGGGCCGGCACAGATACGCAGTATTTT
cdr3_aa: CASSENGAGTDTQYF

d_call: .
v_call: TRBV5-4
clone_size: once
j_call: TRBJ2-1
cdr3_nt: TGTGCCAGCAGCTTCCCCCGATCGGGTTCCTACAATGAGCAGTTCTTC
cdr3_aa: CASSFPRSGSYNEQFF

d_call: .
v_call: TRBV28
clone_size: .
j_call: TRBJ1-4
cdr3_nt: TGTGCCAGCCGACCTAGTGTGGGGCTCGGAGGTGAAAAACTGTTTTTT
cdr3_aa: CASRPSVGLGGEKLFF

d_call: .
v_call: TRBV4-2
clone_size: .
j_call: TRBJ1-1
cdr3_nt: TGTGCCAGCAGCCAAGGTGACACGGGCACTGAAGCTTTCTTT
cdr3_aa: CASSQGDTGTEAFF

d_call: .
v_call: TRBV5-1
clone_size: once
j_call: TRBJ1-3
cdr3_nt: TGCGCCAGCAGCTTGGGGCTCGAGGCTGGAAACACCATATATTTT
cdr3_aa: CASSLGLEAGNTIYF

d_call: .
v_call: TRBV11-2
clone_size: .
j_call: TRBJ2-2
cdr3_nt: TGTGCCAGCAGCTTGTTGCCCCCGGAGCTGTTTTTT
cdr3_aa: CASSLLPPELFF

d_call: .
v_call: TRBV6-1
clone_size: .
j_call: TRBJ2-4
cdr3_nt: TGTGCCAGCAGTGAATTCTTATCACCTGACAAAAACATTCAGTACTTC
cdr3_aa: CASSEFLSPDKNIQYF

d_call: TRBD1
v_call: TRBV11-2
clone_size: .
j_call: TRBJ1-6
cdr3_nt: TGTGCCAGCAGCTTAGAGGGACAGGTTAATTCACCCCTCCACTTT
cdr3_aa: CASSLEGQVNSPLHF

d_call: TRBD2
v_call: TRBV9
clone_size: .
j_call: TRBJ2-3
cdr3_nt: TGTGCCAGCAGCGAGGGGACTAGCGGGGTACCTAGGGATACGCAGTATTTT
cdr3_aa: CASSEGTSGVPRDTQYF

d_call: .
v_call: TRBV5-4
clone_size: once
j_call: TRBJ1-1
cdr3_nt: TGTGCCAGCAGCTGGGGAACTGAAGCTTTCTTT
cdr3_aa: CASSWGTEAFF

d_call: .
v_call: TRBV11-2
clone_size: .
j_call: TRBJ1-1
cdr3_nt: TGTGCCAGCAGCCGGACAGTGGGGAACACTGAAGCTTTCTTT
cdr3_aa: CASSRTVGNTEAFF

d_call: .
v_call: TRBV5-1
clone_size: .
j_call: TRBJ1-1
cdr3_nt: TGCGCCAGCAGCTTACTCGGATTAGCTTTCTTT
cdr3_aa: CASSLLGLAFF

d_call: .
v_call: TRBV7-2
clone_size: .
j_call: TRBJ1-5
cdr3_nt: TGTGCCAGCAGCTTTTACGCTCAGCCCCAGCATTTT
cdr3_aa: CASSFYAQPQHF

d_call: .
v_call: TRBV5-8
clone_size: .
j_call: TRBJ2-2
cdr3_nt: TGTGCCAGCAGCCTACAGAACACCGGGGAGCTGTTTTTT
cdr3_aa: CASSLQNTGELFF

d_call: .
v_call: TRBV2
clone_size: .
j_call: TRBJ1-2
cdr3_nt: TGTGCCAGCTCTGGACTGAGAGCTAACTATGGCTACACCTTC
cdr3_aa: CASSGLRANYGYTF

d_call: TRBD1
v_call: TRBV10-2
clone_size: .
j_call: TRBJ1-6
cdr3_nt: TGCGCCAGCACCCTCGGGACAGGGTCGTCAAGTACACCCCTCCACTTT
cdr3_aa: CASTLGTGSSSTPLHF

d_call: .
v_call: TRBV7-8
clone_size: .
j_call: TRBJ1-5
cdr3_nt: TGTGCCAGCAGCTTAGCGGCGGATCAGCCCCAGCATTTT
cdr3_aa: CASSLAADQPQHF

d_call: .
v_call: TRBV27
clone_size: .
j_call: TRBJ1-1
cdr3_nt: TGTGCCAGCAGTTTATCCCCCCGTATGAACACTGAAGCTTTCTTT
cdr3_aa: CASSLSPRMNTEAFF

d_call: TRBD1
v_call: TRBV19
clone_size: .
j_call: TRBJ1-1
cdr3_nt: TGTGCCAGTAGTATCTACAGGGGTAACACTGAAGCTTTCTTT
cdr3_aa: CASSIYRGNTEAFF

d_call: .
v_call: TRBV24-1
clone_size: .
j_call: TRBJ2-7
cdr3_nt: TGTGCCACCAGTGAGACCGGGACTGGCGAGCAGTACTTC
cdr3_aa: CATSETGTGEQYF

d_call: .
v_call: TRBV9
clone_size: .
j_call: TRBJ1-1
cdr3_nt: TGTGCCAGCGAAACGGACATGAACACTGAAGCTTTCTTT
cdr3_aa: CASETDMNTEAFF

d_call: TRBD2
v_call: TRBV15
clone_size: .
j_call: TRBJ2-5
cdr3_nt: TGTGCCACCAGCAGAGTTTTTGTCGCTGGGGGGGAGGCTTTTCAAGAGACCCAGTACTTC
cdr3_aa: CATSRVFVAGGEAFQETQYF

d_call: TRBD1
v_call: TRBV19
clone_size: .
j_call: TRBJ1-2
cdr3_nt: TGTGCCAGTTCTCCGGGACAGGGAGGGGGCTACACCTTC
cdr3_aa: CASSPGQGGGYTF

d_call: .
v_call: TRBV19
clone_size: once
j_call: TRBJ1-5
cdr3_nt: TGTGCCAGTAGTATAGATCGACCATATGGGACCTGGGACGGACAGCCCCAGCATTTT
cdr3_aa: CASSIDRPYGTWDGQPQHF

d_call: .
v_call: TRBV12-5
clone_size: .
j_call: TRBJ1-2
cdr3_nt: TGTGCTAGTGGCTTTGGGGGCGGGAACTATGGCTACACCTTC
cdr3_aa: CASGFGGGNYGYTF

d_call: .
v_call: TRBV5-6
clone_size: once
j_call: TRBJ1-1
cdr3_nt: TGTGCCAGCAGCCAAAGCCGGGCTGAAGCTTTCTTT
cdr3_aa: CASSQSRAEAFF

d_call: .
v_call: TRBV4-1
clone_size: .
j_call: TRBJ2-2
cdr3_nt: TGCGCCAGCAGCCAAGTGGGATCCGGGGAGCTGTTTTTT
cdr3_aa: CASSQVGSGELFF

d_call: TRBD1
v_call: TRBV7-9
clone_size: .
j_call: TRBJ1-2
cdr3_nt: TGTGCCAGCAGCAGGGGGAGGGACAGGGCCGTTGGGCATGGCTACACCTTC
cdr3_aa: CASSRGRDRAVGHGYTF

d_call: .
v_call: TRBV19
clone_size: .
j_call: TRBJ2-7
cdr3_nt: TGTGCCAGTACCTCAGGGGTTGGCTACGAGCAGTACTTC
cdr3_aa: CASTSGVGYEQYF

d_call: TRBD2
v_call: TRBV7-9
clone_size: .
j_call: TRBJ2-1
cdr3_nt: TGTGCCAGCAGCATTCGGGGGGACAATGAGCAGTTCTTC
cdr3_aa: CASSIRGDNEQFF

d_call: .
v_call: TRBV3-1/TRBV3-2
clone_size: .
j_call: TRBJ2-7
cdr3_nt: TGTGCCAGCAGCCCTTTCTTAACCTACGAGCAGTACTTC
cdr3_aa: CASSPFLTYEQYF

d_call: .
v_call: TRBV11-2
clone_size: .
j_call: TRBJ1-4
cdr3_nt: TGTGCCAGTCACAGGGCTAATGAAAAACTGTTTTTT
cdr3_aa: CASHRANEKLFF

d_call: .
v_call: TRBV6-2/TRBV6-3
clone_size: once
j_call: TRBJ1-4
cdr3_nt: TGTGCCAGCAGTTCGACTCGCGAGGCTTGGGAAAAACTGTTTTTT
cdr3_aa: CASSSTREAWEKLFF

d_call: TRBD1
v_call: TRBV7-8
clone_size: .
j_call: TRBJ1-2
cdr3_nt: TGTGCCAGCAGCTTCGGGTGGACAGGACTAAACTATGGCTACACCTTC
cdr3_aa: CASSFGWTGLNYGYTF

d_call: TRBD1
v_call: TRBV29-1
clone_size: few
j_call: TRBJ1-2
cdr3_nt: TGCAGCGTTGAAAGGACAGGGACCGGCTACACCTTC
cdr3_aa: CSVERTGTGYTF

d_call: .
v_call: TRBV12-3/TRBV12-4
clone_size: .
j_call: TRBJ2-7
cdr3_nt: TGTGCCAGCAGAACCGGGGCCTCCTACGAGCAGTACTTC
cdr3_aa: CASRTGASYEQYF

d_call: TRBD1
v_call: TRBV11-2
clone_size: .
j_call: TRBJ1-2
cdr3_nt: TGTGCCACCAGACAGGGAACTAACTATGGCTACACCTTC
cdr3_aa: CATRQGTNYGYTF

d_call: TRBD1
v_call: TRBV2
clone_size: .
j_call: TRBJ2-6
cdr3_nt: TGTGCCAGCAGTTTACAACCGGGACAGGGATACTCTGGGGCCAACGTCCTGACTTTC
cdr3_aa: CASSLQPGQGYSGANVLTF

d_call: .
v_call: TRBV29-1
clone_size: .
j_call: TRBJ1-1
cdr3_nt: TGCAGCGTCGGAACAGGGACCCTGGAGGAAGCTTTCTTT
cdr3_aa: CSVGTGTLEEAFF

d_call: .
v_call: TRBV4-1
clone_size: .
j_call: TRBJ1-2
cdr3_nt: TGCGCCAGCAGCCGGCAAATTAACTATGGCTACACCTTC
cdr3_aa: CASSRQINYGYTF

d_call: .
v_call: TRBV11-2
clone_size: .
j_call: TRBJ2-1
cdr3_nt: TGTGCCAGCAGCTTAGCGTATCAGCGGAGGTACAATGAGCAGTTCTTC
cdr3_aa: CASSLAYQRRYNEQFF

d_call: .
v_call: TRBV18
clone_size: .
j_call: TRBJ1-2
cdr3_nt: TGTGCCAGCTCACCAACGCTTGAAGCCGGACCTGGCTACACCTTC
cdr3_aa: CASSPTLEAGPGYTF

d_call: TRBD1
v_call: TRBV24-1
clone_size: .
j_call: TRBJ2-1
cdr3_nt: TGTGCCACCAGTGATGACGGGACAGGGGGGAATGAGCAGTTCTTC
cdr3_aa: CATSDDGTGGNEQFF

d_call: .
v_call: TRBV18
clone_size: .
j_call: TRBJ2-2
cdr3_nt: TGTGCCAGCTCACCGTTTACCGGGGAGCTGTTTTTT
cdr3_aa: CASSPFTGELFF

d_call: TRBD1
v_call: TRBV3-1/TRBV3-2
clone_size: once
j_call: TRBJ1-1
cdr3_nt: TGTGCCAGCAGCCTATCAGGGGGCTTTGCTGAAGCTTTCTTT
cdr3_aa: CASSLSGGFAEAFF

d_call: .
v_call: TRBV7-9
clone_size: .
j_call: TRBJ1-2
cdr3_nt: TGTGCCACCCCGGGCCTCTTCGGCTACACCTTC
cdr3_aa: CATPGLFGYTF

d_call: .
v_call: TRBV11-2
clone_size: .
j_call: TRBJ2-3
cdr3_nt: TGTGCCAGCAGCCCCGGAAGTCCTAGCACAGATACGCAGTATTTT
cdr3_aa: CASSPGSPSTDTQYF

d_call: TRBD1
v_call: TRBV7-8
clone_size: .
j_call: TRBJ1-1
cdr3_nt: TGTGCCAGCAGCTTAGTCAGGGGGCGAGACTTAGTGAACACTGAAGCTTTCTTT
cdr3_aa: CASSLVRGRDLVNTEAFF

d_call: .
v_call: TRBV7-9
clone_size: .
j_call: TRBJ1-1
cdr3_nt: TGTGCCAGCAGCCGCGACAGAAACTCGTTGGGCACTGAAGCTTTCTTT
cdr3_aa: CASSRDRNSLGTEAFF

d_call: .
v_call: TRBV5-4
clone_size: once
j_call: TRBJ1-1
cdr3_nt: TGTGCCAGCAGCTCAGGGTGGAGGGACATGAACACTGAAGCTTTCTTT
cdr3_aa: CASSSGWRDMNTEAFF

d_call: .
v_call: TRBV4-1
clone_size: .
j_call: TRBJ1-2
cdr3_nt: TGCGCCAGCAGCCAAGAACAGGGCCGGCTCTATGGCTACACCTTC
cdr3_aa: CASSQEQGRLYGYTF

d_call: .
v_call: TRBV7-9
clone_size: .
j_call: TRBJ1-6
cdr3_nt: TGTGCCAGCAGCCGAACGGGTTCACCCCTCCACTTT
cdr3_aa: CASSRTGSPLHF

d_call: .
v_call: TRBV18
clone_size: .
j_call: TRBJ1-3
cdr3_nt: TGTGCCAGCTCACGAGCAGGGACTGGAAACACCATATATTTT
cdr3_aa: CASSRAGTGNTIYF

d_call: .
v_call: TRBV2
clone_size: .
j_call: TRBJ1-2
cdr3_nt: TGTGCCAGCAGACTAACAGGACTCGGCTACACCTTC
cdr3_aa: CASRLTGLGYTF

d_call: TRBD2
v_call: TRBV11-2
clone_size: once
j_call: TRBJ2-1
cdr3_nt: TGTGCCAGCAGCGGGCTAAGCGGGGGTTGGTCAAGGGATGAGCAGTTCTTC
cdr3_aa: CASSGLSGGWSRDEQFF

d_call: .
v_call: TRBV12-3/TRBV12-4
clone_size: .
j_call: TRBJ2-7
cdr3_nt: TGTGCCAGCAGTTTACGACTAGAATACGAGCAGTACTTC
cdr3_aa: CASSLRLEYEQYF

d_call: .
v_call: TRBV7-8
clone_size: .
j_call: TRBJ1-5
cdr3_nt: TGTGCCAGCAGTGATGACAGATGGGATCAGCCCCAGCATTTT
cdr3_aa: CASSDDRWDQPQHF

d_call: .
v_call: TRBV28
clone_size: .
j_call: TRBJ1-2
cdr3_nt: TGTGCCAGCAGTAGCCAGCCCTATGGCTACACCTTC
cdr3_aa: CASSSQPYGYTF